The 3 T cell receptor beta chains listed next were all sequenced from one sample in a study of technical replicates of blood from several donors. Produced via immunoSEQ multiplex PCR; TCRdb's table is partial and in-frame only. The repertoire holds 60,000 to 90,000 clones, with 95% as singletons. The sample was T cells isolated from PBMCs. The receptor source for this set is a human donor in good health.

The chain uses TRBV19 and TRBJ1-5; D unresolved. This CDR3 contains 16 residues. The germline gives CDR1 LNHDA, CDR2 SQIVND (reference sequence). V dropped 3 bases and J dropped 0 bases, with 12 bases sitting between them. CDR3 nucleotides: TGTGCCAGTAGTATGGCGGCAGCGATTAGCAATCAGCCCCAGCATTTT. Amino acid sequence: CASSMAAAISNQPQHF. Full variable domain (remainder filled in from reference TRBV19 and TRBJ1-5): DGGITQSPKYLFRKEGQNVTLSCEQNLNHDAMYWYRQDPGQGLRLIYYSQIVNDFQKGDIAEGYSVSREKKESFPLTVTSAQKNPTAFYLCASSMAAAISNQPQHFGDGTRLSIL.

This chain joins TRBV25-1 and TRBJ2-7, with 7 bases fitting TRBD1. This CDR3 is 14 amino acids long. The V and J ends lost 4 bases and 3 bases, in that order; junction bases with no gene match: 6. Germline lookup yields CDR1 MGHDK and CDR2 SYGVNS. As DNA, the CDR3 is TGTGCCAGCAGTGGGGGAGACAGGGTCTACGAGCAGTACTTC. Its translation: CASSGGDRVYEQYF.

The genes are TRBV11-2 and TRBJ2-7, with a tentative D call TRBD2 (7 bases). V gave up 1 base and J gave up 2 bases, with 12 bases separating them. The CDR3 totals 15 residues. CDR1 and CDR2 (germline): SGHAT, FQNNGV. The CDR3 loop is CASSLVSGTPYEQYF. CDR3 bases: TGTGCCAGCAGCTTAGTCAGCGGGACACCCTACGAGCAGTACTTC.